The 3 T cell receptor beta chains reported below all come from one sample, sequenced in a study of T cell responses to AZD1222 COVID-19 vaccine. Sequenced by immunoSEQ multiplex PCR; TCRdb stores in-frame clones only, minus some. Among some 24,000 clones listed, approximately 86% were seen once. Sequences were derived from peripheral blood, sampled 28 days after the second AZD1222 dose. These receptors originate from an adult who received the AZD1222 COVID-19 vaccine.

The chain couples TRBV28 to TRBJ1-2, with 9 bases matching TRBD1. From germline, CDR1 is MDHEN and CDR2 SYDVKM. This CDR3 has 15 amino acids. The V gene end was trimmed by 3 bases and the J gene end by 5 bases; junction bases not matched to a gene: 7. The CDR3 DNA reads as TGTGCCAGCAGTTTGCCGGACAGGGGAGGATATGGCTACACCTTC. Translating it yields CASSLPDRGGYGYTF.

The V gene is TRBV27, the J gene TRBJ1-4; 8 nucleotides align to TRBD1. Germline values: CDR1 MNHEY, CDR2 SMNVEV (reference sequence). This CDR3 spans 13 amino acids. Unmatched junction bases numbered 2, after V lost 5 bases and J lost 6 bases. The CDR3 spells CASSPQGDEKLFF. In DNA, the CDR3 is TGTGCCAGCAGTCCACAGGGGGATGAAAAACTGTTTTTT.

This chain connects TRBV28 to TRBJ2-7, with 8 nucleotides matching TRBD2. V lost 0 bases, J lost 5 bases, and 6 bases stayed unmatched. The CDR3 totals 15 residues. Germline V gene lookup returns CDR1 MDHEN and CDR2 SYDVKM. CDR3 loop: CASSLWASGYNEQYF. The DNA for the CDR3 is TGTGCCAGCAGTTTATGGGCTAGCGGGTACAACGAGCAGTACTTC.